This is a list of T cell receptor beta chains from one sample in a study of beta chain features in type 1 diabetes. Produced via immunoSEQ multiplex PCR; TCRdb's table is partial and in-frame only. The sample lists about 150,000 clones, approximately 8.1% occurring once. Material for sequencing was central memory CD4+ T cells from blood. The receptors shown here come from a man aged 18 to 30 with type 1 diabetes. Both conserved end residues are part of each CDR3. Each record gives: clone size, V gene, D gene, J gene, CDR3 DNA, CDR3 protein. The D gene is left open where the match is weak. Clone size is stated in some rows and not others, as once, few, many or a class when expanded.

.	TRBV6-6	TRBD1	TRBJ1-4	TGTGCCAGCAGGCAGGGGGGACTGGAAAAACTGTTTTTT	CASRQGGLEKLFF
few	TRBV5-1	TRBD2	TRBJ2-2	TGCGCCAGCAGCTTGCGCACTAGCGGGAGCCCCGGGGAGCTGTTTTTT	CASSLRTSGSPGELFF
.	TRBV28	TRBD1	TRBJ2-7	TGTGCCAGCAGTTACAGGGGCAGGGTCTACGAGCAGTACTTC	CASSYRGRVYEQYF
few	TRBV2	.	TRBJ1-4	TGTGCCAGCAGTGAAGCTGGAGAGGAAAAACTGTTTTTT	CASSEAGEEKLFF
.	TRBV30	.	TRBJ1-2	TGTGCCTGGAGTATTAAACAGGGTAGGGATGGCTACACCTTC	CAWSIKQGRDGYTF
.	TRBV5-1	.	TRBJ1-1	TGCGCCAGCAGCTTGATCACAGGATTATTGGGTGAAGCTTTCTTT	CASSLITGLLGEAFF
.	TRBV30	.	TRBJ1-2	TGTGCCTGGAGTGTAGCGGTGCACTATGGCTACACCTTC	CAWSVAVHYGYTF
.	TRBV5-4	TRBD2	TRBJ2-3	TGTGCCAGCAGCACCCGACTAGCGGGGGCCCTCACAGATACGCAGTATTTT	CASSTRLAGALTDTQYF
few	TRBV7-2	.	TRBJ2-7	TGTGCCAGCAGCTTAGGCGGGGCGTACTCCTACGAGCAGTACTTC	CASSLGGAYSYEQYF
.	TRBV20-1	.	TRBJ2-7	TGCAGTGCTAGGATAGCACAGGGCAACTTC	CSARIAQGNF
few	TRBV5-1	TRBD1	TRBJ2-7	TGCGCCAGCAGCTTAAGCACAGGGGGCGAGTACGAGCAGTACTTC	CASSLSTGGEYEQYF
few	TRBV7-9	.	TRBJ2-3	TGTGCCAGCAGACGACTAGTGAACACAGATACGCAGTATTTT	CASRRLVNTDTQYF
many	TRBV5-1	.	TRBJ1-1	TGCGCCAGCAGCTTGACAGGTGACACTGAAGCTTTCTTT	CASSLTGDTEAFF
.	TRBV4-1	.	TRBJ1-5	TGCGCCAGCAGCCAAACTTTGGGTCAGGGTTCGCATTTT	CASSQTLGQGSHF
.	TRBV5-1	TRBD2	TRBJ2-1	TGCGCCAGCAGCTTGTTGACTAGCGGGGGAGCGAATGAGCAGTTCTTC	CASSLLTSGGANEQFF
few	TRBV7-9	.	TRBJ2-7	TGTGCCAGCGTGGGAGCGGGCTACGAGCAGTACTTC	CASVGAGYEQYF
few	TRBV11-2	.	TRBJ2-7	TGTGCCAGCGGTACTACGACGTTGATATACGAGCAGTACTTC	CASGTTTLIYEQYF
.	TRBV15	TRBD1	TRBJ2-3	TGTGCCACCAGCAGAGGTCAGGGGGCCACAGATACGCAGTATTTT	CATSRGQGATDTQYF
.	TRBV5-1	TRBD1	TRBJ1-6	TGCGCCAGCAGCGTAACCGGGACAGGCAATTCACCCCTCCACTTT	CASSVTGTGNSPLHF
.	TRBV7-9	.	TRBJ1-1	TGTGCCAGCAGCTTAGGTTCTGAGCGTGCAGCTTTCTTT	CASSLGSERAAFF
few	TRBV7-2	.	TRBJ2-2	TGTGCCAGCAGCTTAGTACACAGCACCGGGGAGCTGTTTTTT	CASSLVHSTGELFF
.	TRBV5-1	TRBD1	TRBJ2-4	TGCGCCAGCAGCGCGGGACAGGGGGTAGTGGACATTCAGTACTTC	CASSAGQGVVDIQYF
few	TRBV6-5	TRBD1	TRBJ1-1	TGTGCCAGCAGTACGGACAGGGAGAACACTGAAGCTTTCTTT	CASSTDRENTEAFF
few	TRBV6-5	.	TRBJ2-7	TGTGCCAGCAGTCGACCTGGACAGCGAGACTACGAGCAGTACTTC	CASSRPGQRDYEQYF
few	TRBV30	.	TRBJ1-5	TGTGCCTGGAGCGCCCCGGACAGACAGCCCCAGCATTTT	CAWSAPDRQPQHF
.	TRBV4-3	.	TRBJ2-3	TGCGCCAGCAGCCAAGGTTCTGCGGGGGCTGGGGATACGCAGTATTTT	CASSQGSAGAGDTQYF
few	TRBV14	TRBD1	TRBJ1-1	TGTGCCAGCAGCCAAGATATTAGGACAGGGTTCATGTACACTGAAGCTTTCTTT	CASSQDIRTGFMYTEAFF
many	TRBV25-1	.	TRBJ2-5	TGTGCCAGCAGTGACTTTGGAGGCAGACAAGAGACCCAGTACTTC	CASSDFGGRQETQYF
.	TRBV11-2	.	TRBJ2-3	TGTGCCAGCAGCTTAGCTTTGGCGGACACAGATACGCAGTATTTT	CASSLALADTDTQYF
few	TRBV7-2	TRBD1	TRBJ1-5	TGTGCCAGCAGCTACGGGACAGGTGTAAGCAATCAGCCCCAGCATTTT	CASSYGTGVSNQPQHF
many	TRBV9	.	TRBJ2-7	TGTGCCAGCAGCGTAGATGGGAAACCGCGGGTTGGCGAGCAGTACTTC	CASSVDGKPRVGEQYF
few	TRBV15	TRBD2	TRBJ2-1	TGTGCCACCAGCAGAGATCGAATAGCGGGATGGGATGAGCAGTTCTTC	CATSRDRIAGWDEQFF
few	TRBV10-2	.	TRBJ1-2	TGCGCCAGCAGTAACTTCGGACAACACTATGGCTACACCTTC	CASSNFGQHYGYTF
.	TRBV5-8	.	TRBJ1-1	TGTGCCAGCAGCCGAGAGAGGGACACTGAAGCTTTCTTT	CASSRERDTEAFF
many	TRBV6-6	.	TRBJ1-5	TGTGCCGTGACCAAGGGGCTTGTGCAGCCCCAGCATTTT	CAVTKGLVQPQHF
many	TRBV7-9	.	TRBJ2-1	TGTGCCAGCAGCACAGCGGTTGAGCAGTTCTTC	CASSTAVEQFF
.	TRBV30	TRBD1	TRBJ1-1	TGTGCCTGGAGGAGGGACAGGCACACTGAAGCTTTCTTT	CAWRRDRHTEAFF
few	TRBV2	.	TRBJ2-1	TGTGCCTCCCAAGAAAGGAGCTCCTACAATGAGCAGTTCTTC	CASQERSSYNEQFF
few	TRBV7-2	.	TRBJ2-1	TGTGCCAGCAGCTTCCGGGGGTCCTACAATGAGCAGTTCTTC	CASSFRGSYNEQFF
.	TRBV28	.	TRBJ2-3	TGTGCCAGCATGGGATTGTGGGGGCGAGGTCACACAGATACGCAGTATTTT	CASMGLWGRGHTDTQYF
few	TRBV15	.	TRBJ2-1	TGTGCCACCAGCAGAGATGGAGGGATTGGGGGCAATGAGCAGTTCTTC	CATSRDGGIGGNEQFF
few	TRBV25-1	TRBD2	TRBJ2-1	TGTGCCAGCAGTGAATGGGCTAGCGGGACTGGCAATGAGCAGTTCTTC	CASSEWASGTGNEQFF
few	TRBV5-1	TRBD2	TRBJ2-1	TGCGCCAGCAGCCCGGGCCGGGAGGCCGCGGGTGAGCAGTTCTTC	CASSPGREAAGEQFF
few	TRBV2	.	TRBJ2-5	TGTGCCAGCAGGACTAGTCCCGGGCAGGAGACCCAGTACTTC	CASRTSPGQETQYF